This TCR beta chain originates from a study of blood T cells in healthy people across ages. The CDR3 has 14 residues. CDR1 and CDR2 from the germline V gene are LGHNA and YSLEER. The V and J ends lost 0 bases and 9 bases respectively, with 15 bases between them. A second PCR of 7 to 11 cycles used a sample-barcoded 5' primer and a J-beta primer mix. Using its own MiXCR run on the 5' RACE reads, TCRdb lists one record per CDR3 protein. The table lists 1.8 million or so distinct CDR3 sequences, about 39% of them singletons, with around 23% in the top ten. Each sample used at least 6 million PBMCs. Points from the study as a whole: From one million sequenced T cells, diversity estimates were lower bounds.

In its sample, this clonotype was seen a few times. Its antigen remains unidentified. The receptor was isolated from a human donor in good health. Material: blood. The V and J genes are TRBV4-3 and TRBJ2-7; maybe TRBD1 (6 bases). CDR3: CASSQEPGQSRQYF. In DNA, the CDR3 is TGCGCCAGCAGCCAAGAACCCGGACAGTCAAGGCAGTACTTC.